The present entry profiles one T cell receptor beta chain with its context. What it binds is not known. Uncontrolled infection, other autoimmune disease, pregnancy or lactation disqualified patients from enrolment. The source material, RNA transcripts, was used to amplify TCR beta CDR3 regions. The HTBI primer set drove a first-round RT-PCR of the TCR CDR3. Each CDR3 protein is one row after TCRdb ran MiXCR on the multiplex PCR reads. Found here are 400,000 to 500,000 distinct CDR3 sequences, roughly 14% of them singletons; the top ten hold less than 15%. The sample comes from a study of T cells in Graves' hyperthyroidism and ophthalmopathy. Study results and caveats: Ophthalmopathy, as predicted by the model, came a median about six months after the prediction.

V gave up 1 base and J gave up 5 bases, with 9 bases separating them. The germline gives CDR1 MGHRA, CDR2 YSYEKL. The CDR3 has 14 amino acids. This sequence originates from a man younger than 35 with Graves' ophthalmopathy. The V gene is TRBV4-1, the J gene TRBJ2-1; no clear D gene. The source material was blood. CDR3 amino acids: CASSQAGPNNEQFF. The CDR3, as DNA: TGCGCCAGCAGCCAAGCAGGACCAAACAATGAGCAGTTCTTC.